The 4 T cell receptor beta chains listed next were all sequenced from one sample in a study of regulatory T cells in long-lasting Graves disease. Combining iRepertoire HTBI primers with Arm-PCR of CDR3 regions, the authors built TCR beta libraries. One entry per CDR3 protein, called by TCRdb with MiXCR from the multiplex PCR reads. The table lists 400,000 to 500,000 distinct CDR3 sequences, less than 25% of them singletons. Described time point: persistent/refractory GD, antithyroid drugs over 5 years with positive TRAb. Scientists built the TCR library using RNA that was extracted from PBMCs. Material: peripheral blood mononuclear cells (PBMCs), obtained when the disease was refractory, from a patient treated with antithyroid drugs. The receptors were gathered from a female donor with Graves disease.

The table lists this clonotype with many counts. This chain joins TRBV2 and TRBJ1-2; no firm D call. V was cut by 5 bases and J by 3 bases, with 10 bases left in between. This CDR3 is 13 amino acids long. Germline V CDR1 and CDR2: SNHLY, FYNNEI. CDR3 in amino acids: CASSPRSDYGYTF. Here the CDR3 DNA reads TGTGCCAGCAGTCCACGGTCGGACTATGGCTACACCTTC.

The chain links TRBV6-9 to TRBJ2-5; the match to TRBD2 covers 9 bases. The germline V gene encodes CDR1 MNHGY and CDR2 SVAAGI. V lost 3 bases to trimming and J lost 5 bases; unmatched junction nucleotides: 13. The CDR3 loop spans 17 amino acids. CDR3 loop: CASSYVRGSGSQETQYF. CDR3 DNA sequence: TGTGCCAGCAGTTACGTCCGGGGTAGCGGGAGTCAGGAGACCCAGTACTTC.

This clonotype occurred many times. CDR3 coding DNA: TGTGCCAGCAGTGCATACTCGGACGAGCAGTACTTC. It yields the protein CASSAYSDEQYF. V gene TRBV25-1 combines with J gene TRBJ2-7; D remains ambiguous. Germline CDR1 and CDR2: MGHDK and SYGVNS. V dropped 4 bases and J dropped 5 bases, with 9 bases sitting between them. The CDR3 spans 12 residues.

The gene calls are TRBV7-9 and TRBJ2-5; D remains unclear. V was clipped by 5 bases and J by 5 bases, with 24 bases between them. CDR3 length equals 17 residues. The germline CDR1 and CDR2 sequences are SEHNR and FQNEAQ (reference sequence). This CDR3 is CASSPEDRRLSVETQYF. CDR3 nucleotide sequence: TGTGCCAGCAGCCCGGAAGACCGAAGACTGTCGGTCGAGACCCAGTACTTC. Supplemented by reference TRBV7-9 and TRBJ2-5, the full variable domain reads DTGVSQNPRHKITKRGQNVTFRCDPISEHNRLYWYRQTLGQGPEFLTYFQNEAQLEKSRLLSDRFSAERPKGSFSTLEIQRTEQGDSAMYLCASSPEDRRLSVETQYFGPGTRLLVL.